This T cell receptor (beta chain) was sequenced during a study of radiation and T cells in renal cell carcinoma (dated by TCRdb to the early 2020s). The study in broad terms: The samples were drawn from a clinical trial, where primary renal cell carcinomas were treated with 15 Gy of stereotactic body radiation therapy and then removed by nephrectomy 4 weeks afterward. In total, more than 50 samples underwent TCR beta sequencing: 25 or so tumors plus 27 peripheral blood samples. Across all 53 samples, several million unique CDR3 nucleotide sequences encoding 2.5 million to 3 million unique CDR3 amino acid sequences were identified. General findings and caveats noted by the study authors: Because pretreatment tumor biopsies were not available, the baseline intratumoral presence of clonotypes could not be determined. Top tumor clonotypes rose in blood from baseline to 2 weeks post-radiation, then contracted by 4 weeks, suggesting transient expansion of tumor-resident clones. Changes in the blood repertoire were not tracked past 4 weeks after treatment. Effects of radiation dose or scheduling on the TCR repertoire could not be addressed with the single-armed trial design.

Details on this clone: Its antigen remains undetermined. No much larger clonotype is one base removed from it; base qualities were not supplied.

TCR beta libraries were generated from genomic DNA with the immunoSEQ kit, following the manufacturer's recommendations. Library preparation used a first multiplex PCR with proprietary primers, then a second PCR adding unique barcodes, with bead cleanups after each round. Each sample batch included a kit-provided positive control reaction and a negative control reaction. The final libraries were assessed on an Agilent 4200 TapeStation D1000 ScreenTape, pooled by volume, and quantified by qPCR. Sequencing was performed on an Illumina NextSeq500 with a MidOutput 150-cycle cartridge, and 156 Read1 and 15 Index1 cycles were run with kit custom primers. The pooled library was loaded at roughly 1 pM, with an approximately 21% PhiX control spiked in. Per the authors' processing: The vendor-processed data were analyzed in R, and a clonotype was defined as all T cells that share the same CDR3 nucleotide sequence. In the clone abundance analyses, frequencies in each sample were normalized to that sample's 10,000 most abundant clones. Public T cell clones, which averaged fewer than five per sample, were removed prior to analysis. Tumor-enriched clonotypes and baseline blood-enriched clonotypes were defined as those with an abundance difference of at least 32-fold between compartments. A beta-binomial differential abundance model was applied to find clonotypes that expanded or contracted between blood time points. The Baroni-Urbani and Buser coefficient was used to measure tumor-blood repertoire similarity, and groups were compared with two-tailed Wilcoxon tests in R. TCRdb stores this immuneACCESS table with in-frame sequences only. Part of the clones is absent; in the studies checked, under half of the shortfall reflects unresolved V genes, and no reason is known for the rest. The D gene and trimming were derived from the DNA, and the V and J assignments and clone size from that table. The sample yields around 26,000 clones; roughly 80% were counted once. The ten biggest clones cover 31% of the sample.

Per the germline V gene, SNHLY is the CDR1 and FYNNEI is the CDR2. The CDR3 runs 12 residues from the cysteine to the phenylalanine. The only DNA kept is the CDR3, 36 bases in frame from the first base. Trimming at the junction amounts to 7 bases on V and 3 bases on J, and the germline ends lie 6 bases apart. The time point label for this specimen denotes: blood 2 weeks post-SBRT. This specimen's treatment or condition label, per the study, means: 15 Gy SBRT to primary tumor, nephrectomy 4 weeks later. To follow tumor-enriched clonotypes, peripheral blood was collected serially from radiation-treated patients at baseline and again at 2 weeks and 4 weeks after SBRT. All patients had renal cell carcinoma with clear cell pathology. Genomic DNA for TCR sequencing was prepared using the QIAamp DNA Blood Mini Kit (Qiagen). The analyses included just those samples that passed every quality control check.

The TCR sequence derives from a man aged 60-69 years with renal cell carcinoma. This chain is built from TRBV2 and TRBJ2-2; no D gene call is confident. Sequencing was performed on blood, taken from a patient whose treatment included radiotherapy and nephrectomy. The bases read TGTGCCAGCACGCAGGACACCGGGGAGCTGTTTTTT. The encoded protein is CASTQDTGELFF.